This T cell receptor (beta chain) originates from a study of blood T cells in healthy people across ages. Study in general: Per every two T cells, about one barcoded beta molecule was captured by template switching.

Then a second PCR, running about 7 to 11 cycles, was carried out with a sample-barcoded 5' primer and a J-beta primer mix. MiXCR was run by TCRdb on the 5' RACE reads, yielding one entry per CDR3 protein. There are 700,000 to 950,000 distinct CDR3 sequences in the sample; around 40% occur only once, and 20% to 25% lies in the top ten. As for this clonotype: Its specificity is not known.

Study findings and constraints: Higher diversity and more naive CD4+ cells were features of long-lived donors, compared to aged donors.

Donor samples were obtained from healthy Caucasian individuals from Russia, aged about 6 to 100. Trimming stripped 2 bases from V and 3 bases from J, with 11 bases between. Germline CDR1 and CDR2: DFQATT and SNEGSKA (reference sequence). This CDR3 has 14 amino acids. The sequenced sample was blood. The chain couples TRBV20-1 to TRBJ1-5; TRBD1 might be the D (5 bases). The sequence came from a woman in her sixties in good health. Here the CDR3 DNA reads TGCAGTGCTAGAAAGGGGTATCCCAATCAGCCCCAGCATTTT. This encodes CSARKGYPNQPQHF.